This T cell receptor beta chain is drawn from a study of blood T cell repertoires in COVID-19. Study at large: Sites in the United States, Italy and Spain provided acute and convalescent COVID-19 samples. The cDNA or gDNA used as material had been derived from T cells, B-cell-depleted T cells, or PBMCs.

This CDR3 spans 13 amino acids. V was cut by 3 bases and J by 3 bases, with 8 bases left in between. Germline V gene data show CDR1 as SGHNT and CDR2 as YENEEA. Methods used by the authors: Reference gene primer amplification in the assay estimated nucleated cell counts. This table comes from immunoSEQ multiplex PCR, and its TCRdb copy is limited to in-frame clones, with some not included. The D gene and trimming were derived from the DNA, and the V and J assignments and clone size from that table. Of more than 85,000 clones in the sample, around 85% were seen once. The sequence was obtained from a woman aged 55-69 years with acute or convalescent COVID-19. The chain uses TRBV11-3 and TRBJ1-1; D gene ambiguous. Sequencing was carried out using peripheral blood. CDR3 nucleotide sequence: TGTGCCAGCAGCTTCTACAGATACACTGAAGCTTTCTTT. Residues: CASSFYRYTEAFF.